This T cell receptor (beta chain) was sequenced in a study of CD8+ T cells in alopecia areata. Broader study findings: Scalp repertoires also include resident alphabeta T cells from normal skin. Especially in alopecia totalis/universalis, lesional scalp showed greater clonality than normal scalp did.

This clone was detected a few times. Its antigen is not known. Both CD4+ and CD8+ T cells were separated by sorting PBMCs. The CDR3 has 15 amino acids. V shed 2 bases and J shed 6 bases, with 20 bases lying between them. Germline values: CDR1 SQVTM, CDR2 ANQGSEA. TCR sequencing used cDNA made by reverse transcription of extracted RNA. Sequencing was performed with immunoSEQ multiplex PCR; in TCRdb, only in-frame clones are kept and a portion is missing. The sample includes under 150,000 clones, 62% seen only once; the top ten take roughly a third. The TCR was taken from a human donor in good health. The chain uses TRBV29-1 and TRBJ2-7; weak D call: TRBD2 (6 bases). Input material: CD8+ T cells sorted from blood. CDR3 in amino acids: CSVEWGDERGAEQYF. Written as DNA, the CDR3 is TGCAGCGTTGAATGGGGGGACGAGAGAGGGGCCGAGCAGTACTTC.